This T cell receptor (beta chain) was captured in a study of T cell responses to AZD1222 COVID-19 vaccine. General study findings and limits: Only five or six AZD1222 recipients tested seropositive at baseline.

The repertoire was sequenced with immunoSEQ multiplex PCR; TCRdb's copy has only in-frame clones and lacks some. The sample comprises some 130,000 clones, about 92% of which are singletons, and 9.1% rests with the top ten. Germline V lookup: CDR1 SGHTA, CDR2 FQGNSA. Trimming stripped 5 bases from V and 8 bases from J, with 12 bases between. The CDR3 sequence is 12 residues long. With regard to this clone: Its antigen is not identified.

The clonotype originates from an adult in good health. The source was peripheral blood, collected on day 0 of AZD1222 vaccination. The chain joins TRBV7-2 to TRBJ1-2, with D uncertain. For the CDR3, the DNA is TGTGCCAGCAGCCGATTGGGGTACGGCTACACCTTC. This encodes CASSRLGYGYTF.